Reported below is one T cell receptor (beta chain). The antigen remains undetermined. Germline CDR1 SGHNT, CDR2 YENEEA. This CDR3 comprises 16 residues. Unmatched junction bases numbered 9, after V lost 10 bases and J lost 0 bases. The sample originates from a study of OX40 agonist ivuxolimab in advanced cancers. Study-wide background: An agonistic anti-OX40 (CD134) antibody, ivuxolimab, was used to treat the patients. Study-wide points: Among the lowest peripheral clonal expansion occurred in 0.1-3.0 mg/kg partial responders. Low normalized T-cell clonal expansion was also seen in some nonresponders.

TCRdb's copy holds only in-frame clones and misses some; the assay was immunoSEQ multiplex PCR. This table holds more than 50,000 clones, about 82% found once. This clonotype was obtained from an adult with an advanced solid tumor such as melanoma, head and neck, liver or kidney cancer. This rearrangement joins TRBV11-3 to TRBJ2-6; 7 bases align to TRBD1. The sequencing used CD4+ or CD8+ T cells sorted from blood, collected in a trial of the OX40 agonist ivuxolimab. For the CDR3, the DNA is TGTGCCATTGAGGACAGGTCACGCTCTGGGGCCAACGTCCTGACTTTC. Its protein is CAIEDRSRSGANVLTF.